These T cell receptor beta chains were read from a single sample in a study of human T cells and chemical hapten exposure. From the RACE reads, TCRdb called clonotypes with MiXCR, one entry per CDR3 protein. The table has about 200,000 distinct CDR3 sequences, 24% seen once; the top ten hold around 2.5%. Source: whole blood, taken in connection with sensitization to the hapten diphenylcyclopropenone (DPC). The receptors here all came from a woman aged 40 to 50 with alopecia areata. Some clones in this sample may be carry-over from other donors' samples. Each CDR3 is given with its conserved first and last residue. Each record gives: J gene, clone size, CDR3 length, D gene, V gene, CDR3 protein, CDR3 DNA. A D gene is named only where the DNA matches it firmly. The size of a clone is reported for some rows only, either as once, few or many, or as a class for expanded clones.

j_gene: TRBJ1-5
abundance: NA
len: 15
d_gene: TRBD1
v_gene: TRBV4-3
CDR3aa: CASSQGQGKGQPQHF
CDR3nt: TGCGCCAGCAGCCAGGGACAGGGGAAGGGTCAGCCCCAGCATTTT

j_gene: TRBJ2-2
abundance: NA
len: 17
d_gene: NA
v_gene: TRBV7-3
CDR3aa: CASSPLKGAGLTGELFF
CDR3nt: TGTGCCAGCAGCCCCCTAAAGGGGGCGGGACTCACCGGGGAGCTGTTTTTT

j_gene: TRBJ2-2
abundance: NA
len: 14
d_gene: TRBD1
v_gene: TRBV29-1
CDR3aa: CSVETGVSTGELFF
CDR3nt: TGCAGCGTTGAGACAGGGGTGTCGACCGGGGAGCTGTTTTTT

j_gene: TRBJ1-3
abundance: few
len: 15
d_gene: TRBD1
v_gene: TRBV12-3/TRBV12-4
CDR3aa: CASTGGTGSGNTIYF
CDR3nt: TGTGCCAGCACAGGGGGAACAGGCTCTGGAAACACCATATATTTT

j_gene: TRBJ2-1
abundance: NA
len: 15
d_gene: NA
v_gene: TRBV7-9
CDR3aa: CASSLVIDGYNEQFF
CDR3nt: TGTGCCAGCAGCTTGGTAATAGACGGCTACAATGAGCAGTTCTTC

j_gene: TRBJ1-5
abundance: NA
len: 15
d_gene: NA
v_gene: TRBV7-2
CDR3aa: CASSPGRGGNQPQHF
CDR3nt: TGTGCCAGCAGCCCCGGACGGGGTGGCAATCAGCCCCAGCATTTT

j_gene: TRBJ2-3
abundance: once
len: 14
d_gene: NA
v_gene: TRBV29-1
CDR3aa: CSVGWEASTDTQYF
CDR3nt: TGCAGCGTTGGGTGGGAGGCTAGCACAGATACGCAGTATTTT

j_gene: TRBJ2-7
abundance: NA
len: 13
d_gene: NA
v_gene: TRBV6-5
CDR3aa: CASSYSGRMEQYF
CDR3nt: TGTGCCAGCAGTTACTCAGGCAGAATGGAGCAGTACTTC

j_gene: TRBJ2-7
abundance: few
len: 15
d_gene: NA
v_gene: TRBV7-9
CDR3aa: CASSLGRGVAYEQYF
CDR3nt: TGTGCCAGCAGCTTAGGAAGGGGAGTAGCCTACGAGCAGTACTTC

j_gene: TRBJ2-5
abundance: NA
len: 13
d_gene: TRBD2
v_gene: TRBV6-6
CDR3aa: CASSPTSVATQYF
CDR3nt: TGTGCCAGCAGTCCGACTAGCGTGGCGACCCAGTACTTC

j_gene: TRBJ1-5
abundance: NA
len: 15
d_gene: TRBD1
v_gene: TRBV7-8
CDR3aa: CASSQYTGGNQPQHF
CDR3nt: TGTGCCAGCAGCCAATATACAGGGGGCAATCAGCCCCAGCATTTT

j_gene: TRBJ2-1
abundance: NA
len: 12
d_gene: TRBD1
v_gene: TRBV29-1
CDR3aa: CSVLGQGGEQFF
CDR3nt: TGCAGCGTTCTCGGACAGGGGGGTGAGCAGTTCTTC

j_gene: TRBJ2-3
abundance: few
len: 14
d_gene: NA
v_gene: TRBV24-1
CDR3aa: CATSDWGGEGTQYF
CDR3nt: TGTGCCACCAGTGATTGGGGTGGCGAAGGTACGCAGTATTTT

j_gene: TRBJ2-3
abundance: NA
len: 15
d_gene: NA
v_gene: TRBV5-1
CDR3aa: CASSSWDRRTDTQYF
CDR3nt: TGCGCCAGCAGCTCCTGGGACCGACGCACAGATACGCAGTATTTT

j_gene: TRBJ2-2
abundance: few
len: 12
d_gene: NA
v_gene: TRBV29-1
CDR3aa: CSVRPDTGELFF
CDR3nt: TGCAGCGTTCGCCCGGACACCGGGGAGCTGTTTTTT

j_gene: TRBJ2-7
abundance: NA
len: 13
d_gene: TRBD2
v_gene: TRBV20-1
CDR3aa: CSASAGGPIEQYF
CDR3nt: TGCAGTGCTAGCGCGGGAGGGCCGATCGAGCAGTACTTC

j_gene: TRBJ2-5
abundance: NA
len: 15
d_gene: TRBD2
v_gene: TRBV6-5
CDR3aa: CASSGWASGQETQYF
CDR3nt: TGTGCCAGCAGTGGGTGGGCTAGCGGGCAAGAGACCCAGTACTTC

j_gene: TRBJ2-7
abundance: NA
len: 14
d_gene: TRBD2
v_gene: TRBV20-1
CDR3aa: CSPQTAREAYEQYF
CDR3nt: TGCAGTCCTCAAACCGCGCGGGAGGCCTACGAGCAGTACTTC

j_gene: TRBJ2-5
abundance: few
len: 15
d_gene: NA
v_gene: TRBV4-1
CDR3aa: CASSLTPGVQETQYF
CDR3nt: TGCGCCAGCAGCTTGACCCCAGGGGTTCAAGAGACCCAGTACTTC

j_gene: TRBJ1-2
abundance: many
len: 14
d_gene: NA
v_gene: TRBV6-1
CDR3aa: CASSEFIGRTFYTF
CDR3nt: TGTGCCAGCAGTGAATTTATCGGCAGAACCTTCTACACCTTC

j_gene: TRBJ2-1
abundance: many
len: 16
d_gene: TRBD2
v_gene: TRBV20-1
CDR3aa: CSARRRAGGPMGEQFF
CDR3nt: TGCAGTGCTAGAAGGCGGGCGGGAGGGCCTATGGGTGAGCAGTTCTTC

j_gene: TRBJ2-7
abundance: NA
len: 14
d_gene: NA
v_gene: TRBV4-3
CDR3aa: CASSQDRGSYEQYF
CDR3nt: TGCGCCAGCAGCCAAGATCGCGGTTCCTACGAGCAGTACTTC

j_gene: TRBJ1-4
abundance: NA
len: 15
d_gene: NA
v_gene: TRBV7-2
CDR3aa: CASSLRGESFEKLFF
CDR3nt: TGTGCCAGCAGCTTAAGAGGGGAGTCTTTTGAAAAACTGTTTTTT

j_gene: TRBJ1-5
abundance: NA
len: 15
d_gene: TRBD1
v_gene: TRBV24-1
CDR3aa: CATSEGQYSNQPQHF
CDR3nt: TGTGCCACCAGTGAGGGACAGTATAGCAATCAGCCCCAGCATTTT

j_gene: TRBJ2-1
abundance: few
len: 15
d_gene: TRBD2
v_gene: TRBV2
CDR3aa: CASKPGLGSYNEQFF
CDR3nt: TGTGCCAGCAAGCCGGGACTAGGCTCCTACAATGAGCAGTTCTTC

j_gene: TRBJ1-1
abundance: few
len: 11
d_gene: NA
v_gene: TRBV6-5
CDR3aa: CASSRLEEAFF
CDR3nt: TGTGCCAGCAGCCGGTTAGAGGAAGCTTTCTTT

j_gene: TRBJ2-3
abundance: few
len: 14
d_gene: NA
v_gene: TRBV7-3
CDR3aa: CASSLMGSTDTQYF
CDR3nt: TGTGCCAGCAGCTTAATGGGGAGCACAGATACGCAGTATTTT

j_gene: TRBJ2-1
abundance: NA
len: 15
d_gene: NA
v_gene: TRBV10-3
CDR3aa: CAIRISGDRNNEQFF
CDR3nt: TGTGCCATCAGAATTAGCGGAGACAGAAACAATGAGCAGTTCTTC

j_gene: TRBJ2-3
abundance: many
len: 13
d_gene: NA
v_gene: TRBV7-2
CDR3aa: CASSLARSDTQYF
CDR3nt: TGTGCCAGCAGCTTAGCGCGATCAGATACGCAGTATTTT

j_gene: TRBJ2-5
abundance: NA
len: 13
d_gene: NA
v_gene: TRBV27
CDR3aa: CASSFGRQETQYF
CDR3nt: TGTGCCAGCAGTTTTGGGAGGCAAGAGACCCAGTACTTC

j_gene: TRBJ1-2
abundance: NA
len: 13
d_gene: NA
v_gene: TRBV2
CDR3aa: CASRLREANGYTF
CDR3nt: TGTGCCAGCAGGCTCAGGGAGGCGAATGGCTACACCTTC

j_gene: TRBJ2-3
abundance: NA
len: 15
d_gene: TRBD1
v_gene: TRBV5-1
CDR3aa: CASSSGTGWTDTQYF
CDR3nt: TGCGCCAGCAGCTCCGGGACAGGGTGGACAGATACGCAGTATTTT

j_gene: TRBJ2-7
abundance: few
len: 14
d_gene: TRBD1
v_gene: TRBV6-5
CDR3aa: CASSYLQGNHEQYF
CDR3nt: TGTGCCAGCAGTTATCTACAGGGGAACCACGAGCAGTACTTC

j_gene: TRBJ2-2
abundance: NA
len: 17
d_gene: TRBD2
v_gene: TRBV6-6
CDR3aa: CASSRSGTRGGSGELFF
CDR3nt: TGTGCCAGCAGTCGAAGCGGGACCCGCGGAGGGTCCGGGGAGCTGTTTTTT

j_gene: TRBJ2-7
abundance: NA
len: 14
d_gene: NA
v_gene: TRBV27
CDR3aa: CASSLGIAGYEQYF
CDR3nt: TGTGCCAGCAGTCTCGGCATCGCGGGGTACGAGCAGTACTTC

j_gene: TRBJ1-2
abundance: NA
len: 16
d_gene: NA
v_gene: TRBV28
CDR3aa: CASSPSPGTYRYGYTF
CDR3nt: TGTGCCAGCAGTCCCTCCCCCGGGACATACCGTTATGGCTACACCTTC

j_gene: TRBJ1-2
abundance: NA
len: 15
d_gene: NA
v_gene: TRBV4-1
CDR3aa: CASSQDGRELDGYTF
CDR3nt: TGCGCCAGCAGCCAAGATGGCAGGGAACTTGATGGCTACACCTTC

j_gene: TRBJ1-5
abundance: NA
len: 15
d_gene: NA
v_gene: TRBV20-1
CDR3aa: CSARDRAGYEQPQHF
CDR3nt: TGCAGTGCTAGAGATCGGGCAGGGTACGAACAGCCCCAGCATTTT

j_gene: TRBJ1-2
abundance: NA
len: 12
d_gene: TRBD1
v_gene: TRBV28
CDR3aa: CASHRGSYGYTF
CDR3nt: TGTGCCAGCCACAGGGGTAGCTATGGCTACACCTTC

j_gene: TRBJ2-1
abundance: NA
len: 17
d_gene: TRBD2
v_gene: TRBV7-3
CDR3aa: CASSLLAGGGGWDEQFF
CDR3nt: TGTGCCAGCAGCCTCCTAGCGGGAGGGGGGGGATGGGATGAGCAGTTCTTC

j_gene: TRBJ1-5
abundance: NA
len: 16
d_gene: NA
v_gene: TRBV10-3
CDR3aa: CAISDRGGQLNQPQHF
CDR3nt: TGTGCCATCAGTGATCGGGGGGGGCAGTTGAATCAGCCCCAGCATTTT

j_gene: TRBJ2-2
abundance: NA
len: 14
d_gene: NA
v_gene: TRBV5-6
CDR3aa: CASSLQPRTGELFF
CDR3nt: TGTGCCAGCAGCCTCCAGCCCAGAACCGGGGAGCTGTTTTTT

j_gene: TRBJ1-2
abundance: NA
len: 16
d_gene: TRBD1
v_gene: TRBV20-1
CDR3aa: CSAREPNRGQGFGYTF
CDR3nt: TGCAGTGCTAGAGAACCTAATAGGGGACAGGGGTTTGGCTACACCTTC

j_gene: TRBJ2-7
abundance: NA
len: 14
d_gene: NA
v_gene: TRBV4-3
CDR3aa: CASSQKGTLGEQYF
CDR3nt: TGCGCCAGCAGCCAGAAGGGGACGTTGGGAGAGCAGTACTTC

j_gene: TRBJ2-7
abundance: NA
len: 11
d_gene: NA
v_gene: TRBV4-3
CDR3aa: CASSQANEQYF
CDR3nt: TGCGCCAGCAGCCAAGCGAACGAGCAGTACTTC

j_gene: TRBJ2-1
abundance: many
len: 13
d_gene: TRBD2
v_gene: TRBV20-1
CDR3aa: CSARRRLAAEQFF
CDR3nt: TGCAGTGCTAGGCGTCGGCTAGCGGCTGAGCAGTTCTTC

j_gene: TRBJ2-1
abundance: few
len: 15
d_gene: TRBD2
v_gene: TRBV7-2
CDR3aa: CASSLKSGRVSEQFF
CDR3nt: TGTGCCAGCAGCTTAAAGAGCGGGAGGGTTAGTGAGCAGTTCTTC

j_gene: TRBJ2-7
abundance: few
len: 14
d_gene: TRBD2
v_gene: TRBV10-3
CDR3aa: CAISELAGSDEQYF
CDR3nt: TGTGCCATCAGTGAACTAGCGGGATCGGACGAGCAGTACTTC

j_gene: TRBJ2-3
abundance: many
len: 13
d_gene: NA
v_gene: TRBV7-2
CDR3aa: CASSSLGPDTQYF
CDR3nt: TGTGCCAGCAGCTCCCTAGGGCCAGATACGCAGTATTTT

j_gene: TRBJ2-4
abundance: many
len: 13
d_gene: NA
v_gene: TRBV19
CDR3aa: CASSTGSKNIQYF
CDR3nt: TGTGCCAGTTCAACAGGGTCCAAAAACATTCAGTACTTC

j_gene: TRBJ2-3
abundance: NA
len: 16
d_gene: TRBD2
v_gene: TRBV6-1
CDR3aa: CASSEASGSGTDTQYF
CDR3nt: TGTGCCAGCAGTGAGGCTAGCGGGAGTGGCACAGATACGCAGTATTTT

j_gene: TRBJ1-2
abundance: NA
len: 12
d_gene: NA
v_gene: TRBV28
CDR3aa: CASKDSLYGYTF
CDR3nt: TGTGCCAGCAAGGACAGCCTCTATGGCTACACCTTC

j_gene: TRBJ1-1
abundance: NA
len: 13
d_gene: NA
v_gene: TRBV6-5
CDR3aa: CASSQQGGTEAFF
CDR3nt: TGTGCCAGCAGCCAACAGGGCGGTACTGAAGCTTTCTTT

j_gene: TRBJ1-2
abundance: NA
len: 13
d_gene: NA
v_gene: TRBV28
CDR3aa: CASSNDPSYGYTF
CDR3nt: TGTGCCAGCAGTAATGATCCCTCCTATGGCTACACCTTC